Listed below are T cell receptor beta chains from one sample, sequenced in a study of OX40 agonist ivuxolimab in advanced cancers. Generated by immunoSEQ multiplex PCR, the TCRdb table keeps only in-frame clones and is missing some. The sample has 70,000 to 80,000 clones; around 94% are singletons. This sample comprised CD4+ or CD8+ T cells sorted from blood, obtained in a trial of the OX40 agonist ivuxolimab. The receptors were sampled from an adult with an advanced solid tumor such as melanoma, head and neck, liver or kidney cancer. Each CDR3 is given without its conserved first and last residue. The order of the fields is clone size, CDR3 length, J gene, V gene, CDR3 protein. Where a row states a size, it is once, few, many or the class of an expanded clone; other rows omit it.

abundance: -; len: 15; j_gene: TRBJ2-5; v_gene: TRBV5-4; CDR3aa: ASSGPLASGRRETQY
abundance: -; len: 12; j_gene: TRBJ2-7; v_gene: TRBV6-5; CDR3aa: ASSYAQGKNEQY
abundance: -; len: 13; j_gene: TRBJ2-1; v_gene: TRBV27; CDR3aa: ASSLVADSYNEQF
abundance: -; len: 10; j_gene: TRBJ1-1; v_gene: TRBV27; CDR3aa: ASLGGITEAF
abundance: -; len: 11; j_gene: TRBJ1-2; v_gene: TRBV6-1; CDR3aa: ASNFRTAYGYT
abundance: -; len: 15; j_gene: TRBJ2-1; v_gene: TRBV27; CDR3aa: ASSPRTSGKVYNEQF
abundance: -; len: 14; j_gene: TRBJ1-3; v_gene: TRBV7-6; CDR3aa: ASSSYIASSGNTIY
abundance: -; len: 10; j_gene: TRBJ1-5; v_gene: TRBV10-3; CDR3aa: AGGELNQPQH
abundance: -; len: 15; j_gene: TRBJ2-1; v_gene: TRBV23-1; CDR3aa: ASSQGPTGLVYNEQF
abundance: -; len: 12; j_gene: TRBJ1-5; v_gene: TRBV19; CDR3aa: ASSSAGTGYGQH
abundance: -; len: 13; j_gene: TRBJ2-7; v_gene: TRBV7-6; CDR3aa: ASSLEGEWAHEQY
abundance: -; len: 12; j_gene: TRBJ1-1; v_gene: TRBV27; CDR3aa: ASSLISANTEAF
abundance: -; len: 11; j_gene: TRBJ1-3; v_gene: TRBV4-2; CDR3aa: ASSLGVGKAIY
abundance: -; len: 14; j_gene: TRBJ2-2; v_gene: TRBV7-9; CDR3aa: ASSPRLAGDTGELF
abundance: -; len: 12; j_gene: TRBJ1-3; v_gene: TRBV19; CDR3aa: ASSIGTGLDTIY
abundance: -; len: 11; j_gene: TRBJ1-2; v_gene: TRBV27; CDR3aa: ASSFPRLYGYT
abundance: -; len: 14; j_gene: TRBJ2-7; v_gene: TRBV11-2; CDR3aa: ASSPQTSGNSYEQY
abundance: -; len: 13; j_gene: TRBJ2-1; v_gene: TRBV19; CDR3aa: ASRPVGGSYNEQF
abundance: -; len: 9; j_gene: TRBJ2-2; v_gene: TRBV15; CDR3aa: ATGSLGELF
abundance: -; len: 14; j_gene: TRBJ2-5; v_gene: TRBV4-3; CDR3aa: ASSQDPGGADETQY
abundance: -; len: 9; j_gene: TRBJ1-2; v_gene: TRBV20-1; CDR3aa: SAEGAGGYT
abundance: -; len: 12; j_gene: TRBJ2-2; v_gene: TRBV4-3; CDR3aa: ASGLDGDTGELF
abundance: -; len: 15; j_gene: TRBJ2-7; v_gene: TRBV25-1; CDR3aa: ASSSVLAGFTNDEQY
abundance: -; len: 13; j_gene: TRBJ2-5; v_gene: TRBV11-2; CDR3aa: ASNVLFGTQETQY
abundance: -; len: 12; j_gene: TRBJ2-7; v_gene: TRBV9; CDR3aa: ASSVTSGPYEQY
abundance: once; len: 14; j_gene: TRBJ2-5; v_gene: TRBV27; CDR3aa: ASSLSPRGAGETQY
abundance: few; len: 9; j_gene: TRBJ1-1; v_gene: TRBV29-1; CDR3aa: SVEVYTEAF
abundance: -; len: 15; j_gene: TRBJ2-2; v_gene: TRBV4-1; CDR3aa: ASSLGGSGGGTGELF
abundance: -; len: 12; j_gene: TRBJ2-4; v_gene: TRBV19; CDR3aa: ATMGGIAKNIQY
abundance: -; len: 11; j_gene: TRBJ2-7; v_gene: TRBV27; CDR3aa: ASSWRISYEQY
abundance: once; len: 11; j_gene: TRBJ2-1; v_gene: TRBV27; CDR3aa: ASSTLTGDEQF
abundance: few; len: 11; j_gene: TRBJ1-2; v_gene: TRBV19; CDR3aa: ASSRDSPYGYT
abundance: few; len: 7; j_gene: TRBJ1-2; v_gene: TRBV29-1; CDR3aa: SATRDRH
abundance: -; len: 13; j_gene: TRBJ1-5; v_gene: TRBV21-1; CDR3aa: ASSPGKGFYQPQH
abundance: once; len: 12; j_gene: TRBJ2-7; v_gene: TRBV7-2; CDR3aa: ASSSSRVVNEQY
abundance: -; len: 15; j_gene: TRBJ1-6; v_gene: TRBV19; CDR3aa: ASSLKEQGRTNSPLH
abundance: -; len: 12; j_gene: TRBJ2-1; v_gene: TRBV28; CDR3aa: ASSLPGVNNEQF
abundance: -; len: 14; j_gene: TRBJ1-2; v_gene: TRBV4-3; CDR3aa: ASSQRYRDRDAGYT
abundance: -; len: 13; j_gene: TRBJ1-6; v_gene: TRBV14; CDR3aa: ASSHVQGADSPLH
abundance: -; len: 11; j_gene: TRBJ2-1; v_gene: TRBV29-1; CDR3aa: SVGVTNYNEQF
abundance: once; len: 13; j_gene: TRBJ2-7; v_gene: TRBV7-8; CDR3aa: ASITGTGGAYEQY
abundance: few; len: 14; j_gene: TRBJ1-1; v_gene: TRBV5-1; CDR3aa: ASSLSSVHSNTEAF
abundance: -; len: 12; j_gene: TRBJ2-7; v_gene: TRBV21-1; CDR3aa: ASSLYRVSYEQY
abundance: -; len: 13; j_gene: TRBJ1-4; v_gene: TRBV29-1; CDR3aa: SVSPSGTTNEKLF
abundance: -; len: 17; j_gene: TRBJ2-3; v_gene: TRBV4-1; CDR3aa: ASSQGIGLAGGQRDTQY
abundance: -; len: 11; j_gene: TRBJ2-2; v_gene: TRBV19; CDR3aa: ASTGQNTGELF
abundance: -; len: 12; j_gene: TRBJ2-7; v_gene: TRBV11-3; CDR3aa: ASSPRDRVNEQY
abundance: -; len: 9; j_gene: TRBJ2-3; v_gene: TRBV7-3; CDR3aa: ASARGDTQY
abundance: -; len: 14; j_gene: TRBJ1-6; v_gene: TRBV27; CDR3aa: ASSSQDRLYNSPLH
abundance: -; len: 12; j_gene: TRBJ1-2; v_gene: TRBV4-1; CDR3aa: ASSPRTGGYGYT
abundance: -; len: 13; j_gene: TRBJ2-7; v_gene: TRBV10-1; CDR3aa: ASNNSRDRGYEQY
abundance: -; len: 10; j_gene: TRBJ1-1; v_gene: TRBV29-1; CDR3aa: SVEKGSTEAF
abundance: -; len: 11; j_gene: TRBJ2-1; v_gene: TRBV9; CDR3aa: ASSVAPSNEQF
abundance: -; len: 18; j_gene: TRBJ2-2; v_gene: TRBV13; CDR3aa: ASSLISPLGSGELTGELF
abundance: -; len: 17; j_gene: TRBJ2-6; v_gene: TRBV4-1; CDR3aa: ASSQGDGLGFSGANVLT
abundance: -; len: 10; j_gene: TRBJ1-1; v_gene: TRBV13; CDR3aa: ASSLVTDEAF
abundance: -; len: 10; j_gene: TRBJ1-1; v_gene: TRBV19; CDR3aa: ASGYLNTEAF